A selection of T cell receptor beta chains follows, all from one sample in a study of Graves' ophthalmopathy and Graves' hyperthyroidism. TCRdb re-called the multiplex PCR reads through MiXCR, storing one row per CDR3 protein. Of about 660,000 distinct CDR3 sequences listed, just over 40% were seen once; the top ten hold over 2.5%. The sequenced sample was peripheral blood. Receptor source: an adult man with Graves' ophthalmopathy. Each CDR3 is given with its conserved first and last residue. The order of the fields is V gene, CDR3 length, clone size, J gene, CDR3 protein. Not every row has a clone size; where given, it reads once, few, many or a size class.

TRBV9	13	many	TRBJ2-7	CASSDQGLGEQYF
TRBV7-9	15	many	TRBJ1-4	CASSTLGTTGDKLFF
TRBV7-2	14	-	TRBJ1-2	CASSTGQGAGGGTF
TRBV11-2	16	-	TRBJ1-3	CASSLGVASSGNTIYF
TRBV7-2	13	many	TRBJ1-1	CASSLVVGGEAFF
TRBV10-3	13	-	TRBJ2-7	CAISVGGGLGQYF
TRBV15	11	many	TRBJ1-4	CATADSEKLFF
TRBV7-9	15	-	TRBJ2-7	CASSQGGTGFYEQYF
TRBV2	14	many	TRBJ1-4	CASSGGRGGEKLFF
TRBV15	13	many	TRBJ2-2	CATGGTNTGELFF
TRBV9	11	-	TRBJ2-2	CASSASGELFF
TRBV19	14	many	TRBJ1-2	CASGTRTGNYGYTF
TRBV7-9	15	-	TRBJ2-6	CASSLDAIGANVLTF
TRBV2	12	-	TRBJ1-2	CASSIQARGYTF
TRBV9	12	-	TRBJ2-7	CASSLGQGVEYF
TRBV29-1	12	many	TRBJ1-2	CSVEQGSHGYTF
TRBV10-3	16	few	TRBJ1-1	CASSYRLAEMNTEAFF
TRBV7-3	13	many	TRBJ2-2	CASSPLGSGELFF
TRBV19	15	few	TRBJ1-4	CASKTSRGWGEKLFF
TRBV29-1	12	-	TRBJ2-7	CSVERGPYEQYF
TRBV24-1	14	-	TRBJ2-3	CASSPRTGEDTQYF
TRBV10-3	16	few	TRBJ2-5	CASSYSISGLQETQYF
TRBV2	14	many	TRBJ1-2	CASSPSWANYGYTF
TRBV29-1	15	many	TRBJ1-3	CSVGAGGPSGNTIYF
TRBV19	15	many	TRBJ1-1	CASSVTGSTNTEAFF
TRBV7-2	14	many	TRBJ1-1	CASRRSPADTEAFF
TRBV7-8	16	-	TRBJ2-7	CASSLRSLLAGNEQYF
TRBV12-3/TRBV12-4	13	once	TRBJ1-5	CASGLAVDQPQHF
TRBV7-2	14	-	TRBJ2-5	CASSDRVSQETQYF
TRBV10-3	15	many	TRBJ1-1	CAISEYFQTDTEAFF
TRBV3-1	15	once	TRBJ2-5	CASRPPVGVGETRYF
TRBV29-1	14	-	TRBJ1-2	CSVEPGQGDYGYTF
TRBV29-1	16	-	TRBJ1-4	CSVEVLTDGYNEKLFF
TRBV12-3/TRBV12-4	13	many	TRBJ1-1	CASTNRWGTEAFF
TRBV6-5	16	few	TRBJ1-1	CASSYSIWRMNTEAFF
TRBV25-1	12	-	TRBJ1-2	CASSEYGRRNTF
TRBV10-3	16	-	TRBJ1-1	CAISSGQGRGGTEAFF
TRBV29-1	13	-	TRBJ1-2	CSAGQNPNYGYTF
TRBV2	13	-	TRBJ2-1	CAILGQVVGRQFF
TRBV24-1	17	many	TRBJ1-5	CATSDLQGLSSNQPQHF
TRBV20-1	12	-	TRBJ2-7	CSAQDGGYEQYF
TRBV19	12	many	TRBJ1-5	CASSPGRFPQHF
TRBV27	13	many	TRBJ2-5	CASSTEGGRSQYF
TRBV2	12	-	TRBJ2-2	CVSSLDTGELFF
TRBV2	15	few	TRBJ2-3	CASRETSGNTDTQYF
TRBV7-9	12	-	TRBJ1-5	CASSFTVGPQHF